The TCR beta chain under discussion was sequenced for a study of blood T cell repertoires in COVID-19. Across the whole study: Sample material is recorded as cDNA or gDNA derived from T cells, B-cell-depleted T cells, or PBMCs.

Sequenced by immunoSEQ multiplex PCR; TCRdb stores in-frame clones only, minus some. The table includes roughly 140,000 clones, 65% to 85% detected once. The CDR3 contains 13 residues. The V segment lost 3 bases and the J segment 12 bases; nucleotides outside the gene matches: 8. Germline V gene data show CDR1 as MNHEY and CDR2 as SMNVEV (reference sequence). The specimen sequenced was peripheral blood. The chain has TRBV27 and TRBJ1-1; 9 nucleotides line up with TRBD1. This sequence was found in an elderly woman with acute or convalescent COVID-19. CDR3 residues: CASSFRTGEVTFF. Here the CDR3 DNA reads TGTGCCAGCAGTTTCCGGACAGGGGAGGTGACTTTCTTT.